This TCR beta chain derives from a study of cytomegalovirus exposure and HLA in healthy donors. General study points: Several top significant clusters appeared, in a later analysis, to be linked to common viral pathogens.

The PCR was carried out with 60 Vbeta primers and 13 Jbeta primers. Generated by immunoSEQ multiplex PCR, the TCRdb table keeps only in-frame clones and is missing some. The sample lists some 180,000 clones, roughly 13% occurring once. This CDR3 contains 14 residues. V shed 4 bases and J 4 bases; nucleotides not matched to a gene: 1. Germline V lookup: CDR1 MNHEY, CDR2 SVGAGI. This clone was counted between two and nine times. What it binds is unknown. The J gene is TRBJ2-3, the V gene TRBV6-5; TRBD1 agrees at 11 bases. Sequencing was done on a sample of PBMCs. The origin of this receptor is a man aged 45-65 years in good health and CMV-seropositive. CDR3 nucleotide sequence: TGTGCCAGCAGTTGGACAGGGGGCGCAGATACGCAGTATTTT. Translated, it gives CASSWTGGADTQYF.